The entry below gives a single T cell receptor beta chain sequence along with its context. The data were taken from a study of technical replicates of blood from a few donors. The CDR3 is 13 residues long. Germline CDR1 MDHEN, CDR2 SYDVKM. The germline V and J ends were trimmed by 3 bases and 6 bases, with 11 bases remaining between them. Produced via immunoSEQ multiplex PCR; TCRdb's table is partial and in-frame only. Among around 75,000 clones listed, over 80% were seen once. Sequencing was carried out using T cells isolated from PBMCs. The clonotype comes from a human donor in good health. The chain recombines TRBV28 with TRBJ1-2, with D unresolved. The CDR3 DNA follows: TGTGCCAGCAGTTTCAGAGGGTTGGATGGCTACACCTTC. Its protein product is CASSFRGLDGYTF.